This TCR beta chain was captured in a study of metastatic and nonmetastatic thyroid tumors. This clone was found once. Other nucleotide sequences from this sample produce the same CDR3. Using MiXCR, TCRdb reanalyzed the PCR reads. The table shows about 40,000 clones, with roughly an eighth occurring only once. Every patient underwent thyroid surgery untreated. V gave up 6 bases and J gave up 4 bases, with 16 bases separating them. The CDR3 has 13 residues. Germline-derived CDR1 and CDR2 are GTSNPN and SVGIG (reference sequence). The receptor was derived from a female donor with papillary thyroid cancer or a benign thyroid nodule (not recorded which). Some clones in this sample may be carry-over from other donors' samples. V and J are TRBV30 and TRBJ2-7; TRBD1 might be the D (5 bases). The source material was blood. The CDR3 loop is CACKGFRSYEQYF. The CDR3 nucleotides read TGTGCCTGTAAGGGGTTCAGGAGTTACGAGCAGTACTTC. Using reference TRBV30 and TRBJ2-7 for the parts outside the CDR3, the full variable domain is SQTIHQWPATLVQPVGSPLSLECTVEGTSNPNLYWYRQAAGRGLQLLFYSVGIGQISSEVPQNLSASRPQDRQFILSSKKLLLSDSGFYLCACKGFRSYEQYFGPGTRLTVT.